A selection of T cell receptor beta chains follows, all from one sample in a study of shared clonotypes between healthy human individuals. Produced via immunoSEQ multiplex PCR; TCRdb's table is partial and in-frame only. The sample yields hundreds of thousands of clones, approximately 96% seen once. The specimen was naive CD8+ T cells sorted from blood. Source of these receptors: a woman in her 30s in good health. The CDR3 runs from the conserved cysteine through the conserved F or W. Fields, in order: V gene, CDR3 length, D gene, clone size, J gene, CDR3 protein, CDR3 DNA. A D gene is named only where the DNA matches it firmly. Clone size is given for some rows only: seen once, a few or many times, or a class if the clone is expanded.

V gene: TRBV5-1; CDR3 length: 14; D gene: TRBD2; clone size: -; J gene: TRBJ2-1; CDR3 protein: CASSLLAGGNEQFF; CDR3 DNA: TGCGCCAGCAGTCTCCTAGCGGGAGGAAATGAGCAGTTCTTC
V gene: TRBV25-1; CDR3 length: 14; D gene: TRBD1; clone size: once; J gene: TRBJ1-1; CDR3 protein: CASSEFRQGGEAFF; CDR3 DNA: TGTGCCAGCAGTGAATTCAGACAGGGAGGTGAAGCTTTCTTT
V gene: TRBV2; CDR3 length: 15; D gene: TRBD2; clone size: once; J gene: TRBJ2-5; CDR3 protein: CASSDGSRGGETQYF; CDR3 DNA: TGTGCCAGCAGTGATGGATCGCGGGGGGGAGAGACCCAGTACTTC
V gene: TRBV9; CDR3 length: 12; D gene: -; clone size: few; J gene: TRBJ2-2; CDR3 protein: CASSVDDGELFF; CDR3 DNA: TGTGCCAGCAGCGTAGATGACGGGGAGCTGTTTTTT
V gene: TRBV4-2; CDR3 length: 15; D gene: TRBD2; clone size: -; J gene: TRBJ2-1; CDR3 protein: CASSLNSLGGLDQFF; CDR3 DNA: TGTGCCAGCAGCCTCAACTCCCTGGGGGGGTTGGATCAGTTCTTC
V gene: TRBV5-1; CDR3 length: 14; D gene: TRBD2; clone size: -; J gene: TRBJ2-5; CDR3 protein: CASSLLADQETQYF; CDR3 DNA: TGCGCCAGCAGCTTGCTAGCGGACCAAGAGACCCAGTACTTC
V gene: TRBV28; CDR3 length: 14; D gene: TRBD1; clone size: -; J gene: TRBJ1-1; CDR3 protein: CASSPQGENTEAFF; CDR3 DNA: TGTGCCAGCAGCCCACAGGGGGAGAACACTGAAGCTTTCTTT
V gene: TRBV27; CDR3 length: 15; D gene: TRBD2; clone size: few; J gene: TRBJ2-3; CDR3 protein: CASSWSSGPADTQYF; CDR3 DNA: TGTGCCAGCAGTTGGTCTAGCGGGCCTGCAGATACGCAGTATTTT
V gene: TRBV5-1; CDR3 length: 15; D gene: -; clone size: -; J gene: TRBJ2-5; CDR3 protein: CASSLDRESQETQYF; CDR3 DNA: TGCGCCAGCAGCTTGGACAGGGAATCCCAAGAGACCCAGTACTTC
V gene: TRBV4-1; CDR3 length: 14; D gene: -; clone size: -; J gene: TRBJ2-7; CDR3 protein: CASSPTLITYEQYF; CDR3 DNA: TGCGCCAGCAGCCCCACCCTGATAACCTACGAGCAGTACTTC
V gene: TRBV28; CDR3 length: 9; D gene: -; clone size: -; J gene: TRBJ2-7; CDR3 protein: CAGDYEQYF; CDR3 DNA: TGTGCCGGAGACTACGAGCAGTACTTC
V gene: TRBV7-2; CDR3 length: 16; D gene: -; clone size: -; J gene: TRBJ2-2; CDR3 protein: CASSLSSGALAGELFF; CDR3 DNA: TGTGCCAGCAGCTTGTCCTCTGGGGCCTTGGCCGGGGAGCTGTTTTTT
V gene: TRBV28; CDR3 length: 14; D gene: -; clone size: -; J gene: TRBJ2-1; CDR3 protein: CASKKGGYYNEQFF; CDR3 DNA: TGTGCCAGCAAGAAGGGCGGCTACTACAATGAGCAGTTCTTC
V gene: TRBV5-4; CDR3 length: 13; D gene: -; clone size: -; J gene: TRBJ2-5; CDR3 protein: CASSRESGETQYF; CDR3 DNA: TGTGCCAGCAGTCGGGAGAGTGGGGAGACCCAGTACTTC
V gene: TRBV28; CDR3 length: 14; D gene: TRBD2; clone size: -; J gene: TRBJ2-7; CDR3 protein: CATRLAGGPYEQYF; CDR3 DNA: TGTGCCACCCGACTAGCGGGAGGGCCCTACGAGCAGTACTTC
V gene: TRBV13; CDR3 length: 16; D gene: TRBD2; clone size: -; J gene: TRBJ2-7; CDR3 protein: CASSTSEREGAYEQYF; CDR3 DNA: TGTGCCAGCAGCACAAGCGAGCGGGAGGGCGCGTACGAGCAGTACTTC
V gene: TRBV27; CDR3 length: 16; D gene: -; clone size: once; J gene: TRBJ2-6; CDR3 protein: CASSLIQFSGANVLTF; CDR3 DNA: TGTGCCAGCAGTTTAATACAGTTCTCTGGGGCCAACGTCCTGACTTTC
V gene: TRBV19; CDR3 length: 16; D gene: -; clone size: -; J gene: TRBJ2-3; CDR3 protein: CASNPGPPHNTDTQYF; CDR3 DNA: TGTGCCAGTAACCCGGGACCCCCTCACAACACAGATACGCAGTATTTT
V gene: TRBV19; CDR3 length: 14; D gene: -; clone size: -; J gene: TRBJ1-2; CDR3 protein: CASSIDLGHLGYTF; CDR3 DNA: TGTGCCAGTAGTATAGACCTGGGACACCTCGGCTACACCTTC
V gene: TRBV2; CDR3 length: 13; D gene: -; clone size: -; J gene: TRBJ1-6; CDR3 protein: CASSSDWDSPLHF; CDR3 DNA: TGTGCCAGCAGTTCTGACTGGGATTCACCCCTCCACTTT